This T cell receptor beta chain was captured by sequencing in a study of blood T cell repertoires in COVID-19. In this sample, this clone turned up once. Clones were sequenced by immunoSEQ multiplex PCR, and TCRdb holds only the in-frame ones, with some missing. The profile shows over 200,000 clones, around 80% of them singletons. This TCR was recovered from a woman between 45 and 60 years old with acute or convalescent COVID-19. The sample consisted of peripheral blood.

CDR3 amino acids: CASTKLMNTGELFF. CDR3 DNA: TGTGCCAGTACGAAACTGATGAACACCGGGGAGCTGTTTTTT. The chain combines TRBV19 with TRBJ2-2; the D is unclear. The germline gives CDR1 LNHDA, CDR2 SQIVND (reference sequence). The CDR3 extends over 14 amino acids. V was pared by 7 bases and J by 1 base, with 10 bases between. The full variable domain, rest sourced from reference TRBV19 and TRBJ2-2, is DGGITQSPKYLFRKEGQNVTLSCEQNLNHDAMYWYRQDPGQGLRLIYYSQIVNDFQKGDIAEGYSVSREKKESFPLTVTSAQKNPTAFYLCASTKLMNTGELFFGEGSRLTVL.